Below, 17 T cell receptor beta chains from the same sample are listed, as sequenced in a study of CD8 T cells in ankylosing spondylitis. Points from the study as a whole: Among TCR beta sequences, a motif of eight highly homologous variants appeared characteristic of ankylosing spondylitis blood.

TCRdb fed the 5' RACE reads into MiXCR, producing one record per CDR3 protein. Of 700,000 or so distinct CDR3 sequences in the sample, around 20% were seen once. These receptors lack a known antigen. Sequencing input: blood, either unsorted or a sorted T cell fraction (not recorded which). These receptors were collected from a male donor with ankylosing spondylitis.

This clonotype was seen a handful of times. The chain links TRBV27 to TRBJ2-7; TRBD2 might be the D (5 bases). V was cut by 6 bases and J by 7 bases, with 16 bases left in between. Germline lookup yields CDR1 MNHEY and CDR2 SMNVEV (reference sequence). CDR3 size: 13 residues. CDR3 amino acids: CASRPGLPGEQYF. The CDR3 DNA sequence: TGTGCCAGCAGGCCGGGCCTTCCGGGAGAGCAGTACTTC.

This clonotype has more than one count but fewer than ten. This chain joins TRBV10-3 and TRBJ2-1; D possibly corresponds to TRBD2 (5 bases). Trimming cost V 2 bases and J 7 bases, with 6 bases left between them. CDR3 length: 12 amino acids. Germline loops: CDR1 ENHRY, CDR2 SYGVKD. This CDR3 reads CAISERGNEQFF. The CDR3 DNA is TGTGCCATCAGTGAGAGAGGGAATGAGCAGTTCTTC.

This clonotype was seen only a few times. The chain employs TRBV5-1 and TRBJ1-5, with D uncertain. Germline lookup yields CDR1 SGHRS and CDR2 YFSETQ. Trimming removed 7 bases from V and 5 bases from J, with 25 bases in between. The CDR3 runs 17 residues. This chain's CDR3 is CASAAVGPTLEDQPQHF. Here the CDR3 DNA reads TGCGCCAGCGCAGCCGTCGGACCGACCTTGGAGGATCAGCCCCAGCATTTT.

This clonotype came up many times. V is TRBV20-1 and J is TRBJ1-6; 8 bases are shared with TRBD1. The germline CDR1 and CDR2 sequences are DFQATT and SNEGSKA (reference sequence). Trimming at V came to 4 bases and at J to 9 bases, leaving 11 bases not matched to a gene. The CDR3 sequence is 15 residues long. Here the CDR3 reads CSANLGQGKSSPLHF. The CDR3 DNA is TGCAGTGCTAACCTCGGACAGGGAAAAAGTTCACCCCTCCACTTT.

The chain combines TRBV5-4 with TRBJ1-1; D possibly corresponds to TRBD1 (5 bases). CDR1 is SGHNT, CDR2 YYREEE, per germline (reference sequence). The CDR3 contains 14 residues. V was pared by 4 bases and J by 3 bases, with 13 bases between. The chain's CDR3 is CASSPPGGDTEAFF. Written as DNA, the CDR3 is TGTGCCAGCAGCCCGCCTGGGGGGGACACTGAAGCTTTCTTT. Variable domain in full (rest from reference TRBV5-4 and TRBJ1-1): ETGVTQSPTHLIKTRGQQVTLRCSSQSGHNTVSWYQQALGQGPQFIFQYYREEENGRGNFPPRFSGLQFPNYSSELNVNALELDDSALYLCASSPPGGDTEAFFGQGTRLTVV.

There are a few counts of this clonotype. This CDR3 reads CAISDATGRFTDTQYF. The CDR3 DNA reads TGTGCCATCAGTGACGCCACAGGGAGGTTCACAGATACGCAGTATTTT. The chain is built from TRBV10-3 and TRBJ2-3; tentatively, D is TRBD1 or TRBD2 (6 bases each). CDR3 size: 16 residues. V was shortened by 3 bases and J by 2 bases, with 15 bases between the two germline ends. Germline loops: CDR1 ENHRY, CDR2 SYGVKD.

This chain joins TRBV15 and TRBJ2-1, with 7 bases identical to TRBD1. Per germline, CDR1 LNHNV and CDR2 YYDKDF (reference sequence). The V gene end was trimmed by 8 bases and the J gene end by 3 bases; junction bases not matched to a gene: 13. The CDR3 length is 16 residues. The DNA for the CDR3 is TGTGCCACCGCCGTCAACAGGGGAATCGGCTACAATGAGCAGTTCTTC. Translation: CATAVNRGIGYNEQFF.

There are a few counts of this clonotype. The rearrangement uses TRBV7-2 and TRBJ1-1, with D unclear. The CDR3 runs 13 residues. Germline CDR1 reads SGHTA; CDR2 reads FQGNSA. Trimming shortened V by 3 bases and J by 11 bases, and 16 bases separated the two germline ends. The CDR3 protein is CASSLGYLRDAFF. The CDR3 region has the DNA TGTGCCAGCAGCTTGGGGTACCTACGCGACGCTTTCTTT. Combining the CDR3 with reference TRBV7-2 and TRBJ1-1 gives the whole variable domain GAGVSQSPSNKVTEKGKDVELRCDPISGHTALYWYRQSLGQGLEFLIYFQGNSAPDKSGLPSDRFSAERTGGSVSTLTIQRTQQEDSAVYLCASSLGYLRDAFFGQGTRLTVV.

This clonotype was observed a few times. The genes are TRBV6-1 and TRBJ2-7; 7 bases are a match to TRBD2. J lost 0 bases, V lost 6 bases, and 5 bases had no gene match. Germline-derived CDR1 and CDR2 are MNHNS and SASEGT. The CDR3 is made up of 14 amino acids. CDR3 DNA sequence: TGTGCCAGCAGGGCGGGAGTAGGCTCCTACGAGCAGTACTTC. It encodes CASRAGVGSYEQYF.

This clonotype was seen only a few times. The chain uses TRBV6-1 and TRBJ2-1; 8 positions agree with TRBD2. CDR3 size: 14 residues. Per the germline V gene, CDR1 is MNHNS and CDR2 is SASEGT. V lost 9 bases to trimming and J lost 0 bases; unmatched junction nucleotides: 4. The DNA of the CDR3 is TGTGCCAGTGCCGGGACTAGCTCCTACAATGAGCAGTTCTTC. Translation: CASAGTSSYNEQFF.

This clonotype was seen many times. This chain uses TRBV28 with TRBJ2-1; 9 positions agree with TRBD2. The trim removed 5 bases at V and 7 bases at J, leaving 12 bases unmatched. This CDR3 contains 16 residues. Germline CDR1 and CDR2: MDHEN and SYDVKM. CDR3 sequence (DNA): TGTGCCAGCAGTCCGCTTAGCGGGAGTATTAGGAATGAGCAGTTCTTC. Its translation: CASSPLSGSIRNEQFF.

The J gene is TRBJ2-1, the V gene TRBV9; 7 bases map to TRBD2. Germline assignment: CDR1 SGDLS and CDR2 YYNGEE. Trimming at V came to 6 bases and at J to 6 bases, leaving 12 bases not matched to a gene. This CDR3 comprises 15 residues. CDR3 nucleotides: TGTGCCAGCACCTTTTCAGCGGGCGGGGGCAATGAGCAGTTCTTC. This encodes CASTFSAGGGNEQFF.

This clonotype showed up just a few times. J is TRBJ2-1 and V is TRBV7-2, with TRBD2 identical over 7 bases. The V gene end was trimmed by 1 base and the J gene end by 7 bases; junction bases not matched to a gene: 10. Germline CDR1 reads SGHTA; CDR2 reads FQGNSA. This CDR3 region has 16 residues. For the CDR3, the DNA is TGTGCCAGCAGCTTAGTTGTCGGGACTATAGGGAATGAGCAGTTCTTC. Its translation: CASSLVVGTIGNEQFF.

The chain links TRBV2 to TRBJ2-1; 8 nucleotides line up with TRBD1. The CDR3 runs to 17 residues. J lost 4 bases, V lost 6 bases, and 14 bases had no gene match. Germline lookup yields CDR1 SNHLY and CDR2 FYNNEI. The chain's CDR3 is CASSLGQGLRAYNEQFF. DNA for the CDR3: TGTGCCAGCAGCCTCGGACAGGGATTACGTGCTTACAATGAGCAGTTCTTC. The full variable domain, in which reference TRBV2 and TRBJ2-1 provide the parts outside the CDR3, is EPEVTQTPSHQVTQMGQEVILRCVPISNHLYFYWYRQILGQKVEFLVSFYNNEISEKSEIFDDQFSVERPDGSNFTLKIRSTKLEDSAMYFCASSLGQGLRAYNEQFFGPGTRLTVL.

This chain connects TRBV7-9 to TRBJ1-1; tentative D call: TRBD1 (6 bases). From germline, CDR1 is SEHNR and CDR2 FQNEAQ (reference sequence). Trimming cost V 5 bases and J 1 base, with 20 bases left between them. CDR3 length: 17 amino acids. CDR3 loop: CASSPGARILSNTEAFF. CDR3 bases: TGTGCCAGCAGCCCGGGGGCGAGGATCCTCTCGAACACTGAAGCTTTCTTT.

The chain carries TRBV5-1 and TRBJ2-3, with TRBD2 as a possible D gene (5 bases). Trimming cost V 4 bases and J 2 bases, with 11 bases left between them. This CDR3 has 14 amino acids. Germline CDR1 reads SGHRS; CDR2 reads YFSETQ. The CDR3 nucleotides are TGCGCCAGCAGCCCCCGGGGAGACACAGATACGCAGTATTTT. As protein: CASSPRGDTDTQYF.

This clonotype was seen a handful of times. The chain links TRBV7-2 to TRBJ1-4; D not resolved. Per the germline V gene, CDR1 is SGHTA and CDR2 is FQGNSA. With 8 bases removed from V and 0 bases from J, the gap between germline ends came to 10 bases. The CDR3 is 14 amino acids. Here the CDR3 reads CASAPTATNEKLFF. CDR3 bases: TGTGCCAGCGCACCGACCGCAACTAATGAAAAACTGTTTTTT. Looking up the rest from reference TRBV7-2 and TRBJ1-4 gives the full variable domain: GAGVSQSPSNKVTEKGKDVELRCDPISGHTALYWYRQSLGQGLEFLIYFQGNSAPDKSGLPSDRFSAERTGGSVSTLTIQRTQQEDSAVYLCASAPTATNEKLFFGSGTQLSVL.